This TCR beta chain was identified in a study of blood T cell repertoires in COVID-19. Study summary: Samples came from the United States, Italy and Spain, spanning acute and convalescent COVID-19. Nucleic acid was either cDNA or gDNA, and it came from T cells, B-cell-depleted T cells, or PBMCs.

This CDR3 region has 15 residues. Germline-derived CDR1 and CDR2 are MNHEY and SVGAGI. The J segment lost 7 bases and the V segment lost 4 bases, leaving 6 bases of the junction unmatched. As processed by the authors: From reference gene primer amplification, estimates of nucleated cell counts were derived. TCRdb keeps only in-frame clones here, not all; method: immunoSEQ multiplex PCR. The V and J calls and clone size were taken over from that table, and D and trimming were inferred from the DNA. The data show under 250,000 clones, roughly 90% seen once. Sample: peripheral blood. The V call is TRBV6-5, the J call TRBJ2-7; 14 nucleotides line up with TRBD2. This TCR derives from a woman aged 60-75 years with acute or convalescent COVID-19. The CDR3: CASSSTSGRAWEQYF. DNA for the CDR3: TGTGCCAGCAGTTCGACTAGCGGGAGGGCCTGGGAGCAGTACTTC.